This is a list of T cell receptor beta chains from one sample in a study of cytomegalovirus exposure and HLA in healthy donors. The data were produced by immunoSEQ multiplex PCR, yet TCRdb's version contains in-frame clones alone and is incomplete. The repertoire holds approximately 110,000 clones, 73% seen once, with around 4.2% in the top ten. Sequenced input: PBMCs. All receptors come from a woman aged 40 to 50 in good health and CMV-seronegative. The CDR3 runs from the conserved cysteine through the conserved F or W. Each record gives: D gene, J gene, clone size, V gene, CDR3 DNA, CDR3 protein. A D gene is named only where the DNA matches it firmly. Size is stated for part of the rows, as once, few or many counts, or as a class when the clone is expanded.

>TRBD1|TRBJ1-1|NA|TRBV27
TGTGCCAGCCGGAACCCGACAGGGGCCACTGAAGCTTTCTTT
CASRNPTGATEAFF
>NA|TRBJ2-7|NA|TRBV5-5
TGTGCCAGCAGCTTGGCAGGGAACTACGAGCAGTACTTC
CASSLAGNYEQYF
>NA|TRBJ2-1|NA|TRBV11-2
TGTGCCAGCAGCCCGCTCAGGGGCTCCTACAATGAGCAGTTCTTC
CASSPLRGSYNEQFF
>TRBD2|TRBJ2-3|NA|TRBV4-2
TGTGCCAGCAGCCTGGCTAGCGGGGGGGAAGATACGCAGTATTTT
CASSLASGGEDTQYF
>NA|TRBJ2-1|NA|TRBV27
TGTGCCAGCAGTTTCCGAATGCGGGAACTCCGCTACAATGAGCAGTTCTTC
CASSFRMRELRYNEQFF
>NA|TRBJ2-3|NA|TRBV28
TGTGCCAGCACCGCCGGGAGTCACTTAACGTACATCCCTCCCTCAGATACGCAGTATTTT
CASTAGSHLTYIPPSDTQYF
>TRBD2|TRBJ2-7|NA|TRBV2
TGTGCCAGCAGTGCTAGGACTAGCGGGAGCTCCTACGAGCAGTACTTC
CASSARTSGSSYEQYF
>NA|TRBJ2-5|NA|TRBV7-2
TGTGCCAGCAACAAACTAGACCAAGAGACCCAGTACTTC
CASNKLDQETQYF
>NA|TRBJ2-7|medium-sized|TRBV21-1
TGTGCCAGCAGCACGGACAGGGATTCGCAATACTTC
CASSTDRDSQYF
>NA|TRBJ1-2|NA|TRBV7-9
TGTTCCAGCAGCCCACTCGGACTAGGCTACACCTTC
CSSSPLGLGYTF
>TRBD1|TRBJ2-1|NA|TRBV5-1
TGCGCCAGCCACCGAGACAGGGGTAACAATGAGCAGTTCTTC
CASHRDRGNNEQFF
>TRBD1|TRBJ1-2|NA|TRBV7-9
TGTTCCAGCAGCTCTGTGAGTTTGAGGGACAGACCTTATGGCTACACCTTC
CSSSSVSLRDRPYGYTF
>NA|TRBJ2-7|NA|TRBV7-2
TGTGCCAGCAGCTTATCAGGCGGGAAATCCTACGAGCAGTACTTC
CASSLSGGKSYEQYF
>TRBD1|TRBJ2-7|NA|TRBV9
TGTGCCAGCAGAGCAGGCCCCCTCCGGGACAGGGACTACGAGCAGTACTTC
CASRAGPLRDRDYEQYF
>TRBD1|TRBJ1-4|NA|TRBV6-5
TGTGCCAGCAGTTCCGGACAGGGGCATCCCGGTCCACTGTTTTTT
CASSSGQGHPGPLFF
>NA|TRBJ2-5|NA|TRBV29-1
TGCAGCGCCCCCCAGGGCAGTGGTGGTGAGACCCAGTACTTC
CSAPQGSGGETQYF
>NA|TRBJ2-5|NA|TRBV30
TGTGCCTGGACCCCACGGGCGGGTGAGACCCAGTACTTC
CAWTPRAGETQYF
>NA|TRBJ1-1|NA|TRBV7-9
TGTGCCAGCAGCTTCGGAGAGAACACTGAAGCTTTCTTT
CASSFGENTEAFF
>NA|TRBJ2-7|NA|TRBV7-9
TGTGCCAGCAGCCGTACTGGCACGGGACAAACCTACGAGCAGTACTTC
CASSRTGTGQTYEQYF
>NA|TRBJ1-2|NA|TRBV21-1
TGTCCATCCTCGCTGACAGTCTATAACTATGGCTACACCTTC
CPSSLTVYNYGYTF
>TRBD2|TRBJ2-3|NA|TRBV5-1
TGCGCCAGCAGCTTGGGGGCTAGCGGTAACACAGATACGCAGTATTTT
CASSLGASGNTDTQYF
>TRBD2|TRBJ2-1|once|TRBV10-3
TGTGCCATCAGTGAGGCCGGGACTAGCGCCTACAATGAGCAGTTCTTC
CAISEAGTSAYNEQFF
>NA|TRBJ2-5|NA|TRBV7-2
TGTGCCAGCAGCTTACGTACTCGCCAAGAGACCCAGTACTTC
CASSLRTRQETQYF
>TRBD2|TRBJ2-7|few|TRBV7-9
TGTGCCAGCAGACTAGCGGGAGGCTACGAGCAGTACTTC
CASRLAGGYEQYF
>TRBD1|TRBJ2-7|NA|TRBV7-9
TGTGCCAGCAGCTTAACAGGGGACGAGCAGTACTTC
CASSLTGDEQYF
>TRBD1|TRBJ2-3|NA|TRBV5-1
TGCGCCAGCAGCTTGGGCAGACAGGGTATGCTGTATTTT
CASSLGRQGMLYF
>NA|TRBJ2-5|NA|TRBV5-1
TGCGCCAGCAGCTTGGCGGGGTCGGGACAAGAGACCCAGTACTTC
CASSLAGSGQETQYF
>TRBD2|TRBJ2-5|few|TRBV7-3
TGTGCCAGCAGCCTTTGGGGGGGAAAAGAGACCCAGTACTTC
CASSLWGGKETQYF
>TRBD1|TRBJ1-1|NA|TRBV5-1
TGCGCCAGCAGCTCTACTCCTGACAGGGGTGGTGAAGCTTTCTTT
CASSSTPDRGGEAFF